The clone carrying this T cell receptor (beta chain) was detected only once. The antigen remains undetermined. This sample stems from a study of T-cell memory formation after mild COVID-19. Study at large: TCR clustering was largely donor specific. Study-wide results and caveats: Largely, contracting CD4+ clones fell within CM and EM, and contracting CD8+ clones within EMRA.

The CDR3 runs 15 residues. Per the germline V gene, CDR1 is PRHDT and CDR2 is FYEKMQ (reference sequence). V dropped 3 bases and J dropped 2 bases, with 11 bases sitting between them. TCRdb reprocessed the 5' RACE reads with MiXCR, giving one entry per CDR3 protein. The sample has roughly 510,000 distinct CDR3 sequences; roughly 17% are singletons. This receptor was taken from an adult woman who had mild COVID-19 (a few samples of this study predate the infection). Cell type and time point are not known. The sample was PBMCs or a T cell subset sorted from them (not recorded which). The chain couples TRBV13 to TRBJ2-1; tentative D call: TRBD2 (5 bases). The chain's CDR3 is CASSLGSLPYNEQFF. The DNA of the CDR3 is TGTGCCAGCAGCTTGGGGAGTTTGCCCTACAATGAGCAGTTCTTC.